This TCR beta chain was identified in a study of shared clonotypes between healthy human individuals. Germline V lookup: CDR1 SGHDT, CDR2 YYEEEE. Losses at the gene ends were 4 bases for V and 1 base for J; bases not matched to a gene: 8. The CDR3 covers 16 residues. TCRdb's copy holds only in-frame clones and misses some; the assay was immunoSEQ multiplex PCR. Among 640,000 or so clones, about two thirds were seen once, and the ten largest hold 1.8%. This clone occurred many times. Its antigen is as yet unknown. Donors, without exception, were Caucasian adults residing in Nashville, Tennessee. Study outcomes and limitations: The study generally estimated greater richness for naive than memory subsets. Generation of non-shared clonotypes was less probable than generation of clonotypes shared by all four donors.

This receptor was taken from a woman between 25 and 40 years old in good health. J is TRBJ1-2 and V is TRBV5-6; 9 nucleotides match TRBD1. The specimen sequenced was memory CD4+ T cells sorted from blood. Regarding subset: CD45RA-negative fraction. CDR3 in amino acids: CASSVTGTGINYGYTF. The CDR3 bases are TGTGCCAGCAGCGTCACCGGGACAGGGATTAACTATGGCTACACCTTC.